This T cell receptor (beta chain) emerged from a study of blood T cell repertoires in COVID-19. Here immunoSEQ multiplex PCR was the method, and the copy in TCRdb shows in-frame clones only, minus some. The sample lists roughly 160,000 clones, approximately 84% occurring once. V was pared by 1 base and J by 3 bases, with 19 bases between. The CDR3 totals 17 residues. Germline assignment: CDR1 GTSNPN and CDR2 SVGIG (reference sequence). The chain joins TRBV30 to TRBJ2-1, with D possibly TRBD2 on 7 matching bases. The TCR originated in a woman aged 80 or older with COVID-19, enrolled during active disease. Input material: peripheral blood. This CDR3 is CAWSAKVGGPFYNEQFF. CDR3 DNA sequence: TGTGCCTGGAGTGCCAAAGTCGGGGGGCCTTTCTACAATGAGCAGTTCTTC.